This section outlines one T cell receptor beta chain sequence together with its context. Which antigen it targets is not known. Base-call qualities are not available, and no considerably larger clone is one nucleotide away. These data come from a study of graft-versus-host responses after intestinal transplantation (dated by TCRdb to the early 2020s). With respect to the entire study: Recipients received multivisceral, liver-intestinal, or isolated intestinal transplants. Rather than going through the commercial service, samples from a few later patients were sequenced in-house on an Illumina MiSeq and processed with MiXCR. The cohort enrolled about two dozen intestinal transplant recipients, one of whom was a retransplant, and a few patients without pretransplant specimens were excluded. Graft-versus-host and host-versus-graft alloreactive T cell clones were tracked in the graft, circulation and bone marrow after intestinal transplantation using bulk TCR-beta CDR3 sequencing. Alloreactive clones were identified by sequencing pre-transplant mixed lymphocyte reaction products and comparing these products with unstimulated pre-transplant donor and recipient T cells. Every recipient was given anti-thymocyte globulin induction, then maintenance tacrolimus and steroids for around three years. A peak of at least 4% donor T cells among recipient peripheral blood mononuclear cells was the definition used for donor T cell macrochimerism. Summary of the overall study and its limitations: GvH clones were found in recipient bone marrow, and some of the GvH clones appeared earlier in ileal mucosa or blood, which is consistent with an intestinal mucosal origin. In the allografts of patients with donor T cell macrochimerism, GvH to HvG T cell clonal ratios were high. Conclusions were limited by the relatively low number and heterogeneity of intestinal transplant patients. Early after transplant, declines in HvG clones were associated with peak levels of circulating GvH clones.

To isolate intraepithelial and lamina propria lymphocytes from graft specimens, dithiothreitol, EDTA incubations and collagenase D digestion were used. Bulk TCR-beta sequencing was performed on serial intestinal graft biopsy specimens collected as late as 600 days after transplant. The germline V gene (reference sequence) supplies CDR1 LNHDA and CDR2 SQIVND. From V the trimming removes 4 bases and from J it removes 3 bases, while the gene matches leave 8 bases of the junction unaccounted for. The CDR3 spans 17 residues, from the cysteine through the phenylalanine. This entry keeps only the CDR3 DNA: 51 bases, framed from base 1. Receptor libraries were prepared by the immunoSEQ multiplex PCR assay. Adaptive Biotechnologies carried out high-throughput TCR-beta CDR3 sequencing of genomic DNA for most patients. The published analysis was carried out like this. TCR sequencing data for roughly 18 patients were retrieved from Adaptive's ImmunoSEQ software; three other patients were processed with MiXCR and VDJtools. CDR3 nucleotide sequences shared between donor and recipient were removed because the origin of such sequences could not be assigned. To count as alloreactive, a clone needed at least 2-fold expansion over unstimulated cells and a minimum CFSE-low frequency of 0.002% (template counts) or 0.001% (read counts). Clones were considered mappable if detected in sequenced pre-transplant spleen, lymph node, or MLR CFSE-low populations of the donor or recipient. Cumulative frequency of alloreactive clones was calculated as a percentage of all sequences weighted by copy number. The source is immuneACCESS, and TCRdb retained only in-frame sequences with V and J called. Part of the clones is not carried over; for the studies checked, unresolved V genes explain less than half of this, and the remainder is unexplained. V and J calls and clone size are given by that table; D and trimming were obtained from the DNA. The sample yields under 8,000 clones; about three quarters were counted once. The top ten hold roughly 13% of the sample.

The chain joins TRBV19 to TRBJ2-6; 8 nucleotides in the junction match TRBD2. The sequences come from ileum tissue, collected approximately 31 weeks after intestinal transplant. This clonotype was obtained from a human patient who received an intestinal transplant, so some T cells may come from the graft donor. In nucleotide form, the sequence is TGTGCCAGTAGTAACGGTCGGGGGGGGAGTGGGGCCAACGTCCTGACTTTC. Its translation is CASSNGRGGSGANVLTF.